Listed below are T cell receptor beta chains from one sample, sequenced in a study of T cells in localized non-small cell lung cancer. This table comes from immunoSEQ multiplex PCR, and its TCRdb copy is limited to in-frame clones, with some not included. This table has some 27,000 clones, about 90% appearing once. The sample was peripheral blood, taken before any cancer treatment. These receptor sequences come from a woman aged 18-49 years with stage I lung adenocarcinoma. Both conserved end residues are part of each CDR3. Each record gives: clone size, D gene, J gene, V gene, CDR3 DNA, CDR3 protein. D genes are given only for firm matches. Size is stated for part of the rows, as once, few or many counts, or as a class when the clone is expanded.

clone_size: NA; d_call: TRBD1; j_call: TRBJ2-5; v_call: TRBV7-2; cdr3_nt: TGTGCCAGCAGCCTTGGACAGGGCCAAGAGACCCAGTACTTC; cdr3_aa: CASSLGQGQETQYF
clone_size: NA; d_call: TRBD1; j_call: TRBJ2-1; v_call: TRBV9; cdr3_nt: TGTGCCAGCAGCGTAAATCCGGGACAGGGCAGCGATGAGCAGTTCTTC; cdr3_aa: CASSVNPGQGSDEQFF
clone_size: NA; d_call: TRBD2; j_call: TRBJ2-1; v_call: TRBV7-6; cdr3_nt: TGTGCCAGCAGCTCTAGCGGCCTCGGACTTGAGCAGTTCTTC; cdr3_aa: CASSSSGLGLEQFF
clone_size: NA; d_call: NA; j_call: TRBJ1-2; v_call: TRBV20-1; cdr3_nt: TGCAGTGCTGCGACGGACGATGGCTACACCTTC; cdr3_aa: CSAATDDGYTF
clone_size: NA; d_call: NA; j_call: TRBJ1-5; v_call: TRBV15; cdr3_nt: TGTGCCACCAGCAGAGATGAAGATAGGTCGCAGCCCCAGCATTTT; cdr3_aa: CATSRDEDRSQPQHF
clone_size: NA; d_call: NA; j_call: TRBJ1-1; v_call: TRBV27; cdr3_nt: TGTGCCAGCAGCCAGGAGGCAGGGTTTTACACTGAAGCTTTCTTT; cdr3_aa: CASSQEAGFYTEAFF
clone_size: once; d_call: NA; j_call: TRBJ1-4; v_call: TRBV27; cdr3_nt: TGTGCCAGTAGTTTACGATGGGTGGCTAATGAAAAACTGTTTTTT; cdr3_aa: CASSLRWVANEKLFF
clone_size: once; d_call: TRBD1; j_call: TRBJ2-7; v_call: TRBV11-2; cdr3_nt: TGTGCCAGCAGCACAGGGGACTCCTACGAGCAGTACTTC; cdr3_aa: CASSTGDSYEQYF
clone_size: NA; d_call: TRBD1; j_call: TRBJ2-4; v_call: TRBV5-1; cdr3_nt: TGCGCCAGCAGCTTGGCCCCAGGGGGAAGAAACATTCAGTACTTC; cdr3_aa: CASSLAPGGRNIQYF
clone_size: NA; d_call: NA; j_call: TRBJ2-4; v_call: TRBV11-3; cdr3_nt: TGTGCCAGCAGCCTGGAGGTTCAAAACATTCAGTACTTC; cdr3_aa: CASSLEVQNIQYF
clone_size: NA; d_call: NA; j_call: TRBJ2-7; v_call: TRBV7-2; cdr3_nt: TGTGCCAGCAGCCTTCAGGACACCTACGAGCAGTACTTC; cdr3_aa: CASSLQDTYEQYF
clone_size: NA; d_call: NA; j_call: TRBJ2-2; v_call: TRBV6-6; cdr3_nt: TGTGCCAGCAGTCCCCACGAGGGGTCCGGGGAGCTGTTTTTT; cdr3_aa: CASSPHEGSGELFF
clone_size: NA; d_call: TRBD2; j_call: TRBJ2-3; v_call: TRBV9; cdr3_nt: TGTGCCAGCAGCGTAGTCCCTCGCCACGCGGGAGAGGGCACAGATACGCAGTATTTT; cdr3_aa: CASSVVPRHAGEGTDTQYF
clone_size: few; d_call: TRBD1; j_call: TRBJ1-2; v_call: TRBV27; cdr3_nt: TGTGCCAGCAGTTGGGACAGGACGGGGAGTGGCTACACCTTC; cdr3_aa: CASSWDRTGSGYTF
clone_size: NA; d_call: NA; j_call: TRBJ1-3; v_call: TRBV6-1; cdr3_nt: TGTGCCAGCACCCCGGCTGATGGAAACACCATATATTTT; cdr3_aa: CASTPADGNTIYF
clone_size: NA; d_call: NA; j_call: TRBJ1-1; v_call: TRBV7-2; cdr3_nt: TGTGCCAGCAGCTGGGGAGGATTGAACACTGAAGCTTTCTTT; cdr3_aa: CASSWGGLNTEAFF
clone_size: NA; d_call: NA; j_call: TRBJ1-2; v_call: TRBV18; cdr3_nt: TGTGCCAGCTCACCTCAGGCGGAAAACTATGGCTACACCTTC; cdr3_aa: CASSPQAENYGYTF
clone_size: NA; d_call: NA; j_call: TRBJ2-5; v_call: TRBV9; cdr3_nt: TGTGCCAGCAGCGCCGACGTAAGGGAGACCCAGTACTTC; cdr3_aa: CASSADVRETQYF
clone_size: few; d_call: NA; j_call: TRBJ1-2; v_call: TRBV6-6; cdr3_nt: TGTGCCAGCAGTCGACAAGACTATGGCTACACCTTC; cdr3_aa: CASSRQDYGYTF
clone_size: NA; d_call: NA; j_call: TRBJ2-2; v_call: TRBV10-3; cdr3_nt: TGTGCCATCAGTGACCCAGGGGAAGGGCTGGCCGGGGAGCTGTTTTTT; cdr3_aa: CAISDPGEGLAGELFF
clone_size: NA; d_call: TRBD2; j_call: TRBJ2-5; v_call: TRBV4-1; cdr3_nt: TGCGCCAGCAGCCGGATCGTACTAGCGGGAGAAGAGACCCAGTACTTC; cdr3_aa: CASSRIVLAGEETQYF
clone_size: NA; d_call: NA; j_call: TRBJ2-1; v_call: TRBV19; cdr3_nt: TGTGCCAGTAGTATTTGGGGCTCCTACAATGAGCAGTTCTTC; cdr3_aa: CASSIWGSYNEQFF